This TCR beta chain was sequenced during a study of blood T cell repertoires in COVID-19 (dated by TCRdb to 2020 to 2022). In the study overall: Collaborator samples came from the United States, Italy and Spain and covered acute and convalescent phases of COVID-19. The material from the prospective study consisted of cDNA or gDNA derived from T cells, B-cell-depleted T cells, or PBMCs. The repertoires were made available in a free public database intended to serve as a resource for research on the immune response to SARS-CoV-2. HLA class I and class II types, where available, came from metadata supplied by the sample provider rather than from assay-based typing. The samples were drawn from the first 160 participants of the ongoing ImmuneRACE study and from 1,200 or so subjects provided by 6 global collaborators. Sample metadata almost always included a de-identified subject ID, COVID-19 status, age in years and sex. The dataset comprised deeply sampled blood TCRbeta repertoires from subjects exposed to, actively infected with, or recovered from COVID-19.

TCRbeta CDR3 regions were amplified from genomic DNA by means of the immunoSEQ Assay, a bias-controlled multiplex PCR. The published analysis was carried out like this. Nucleated cell counts per sample were estimated from amplification of reference gene primers within the assay. To quantify the absolute abundance of each unique TCRbeta CDR3 rearrangement, sequence reads were collapsed and filtered. Productive Simpson clonality was computed per sample as the square root of Simpson's diversity index over productive rearrangements. Imported from immuneACCESS, the table was reduced by TCRdb to in-frame sequences with V and J called. These copies leave out some clones; in studies compared against another copy, an unresolved V gene accounts for under half, and the cause of the remainder is not known. D and trimming were read from the DNA, whereas the V and J calls and clone size are those reported in that table. Present in this sample are 250,000 or so clones, approximately 88% of which were seen just once. The ten largest clonotypes hold roughly 6.3% of the sample.

One collaborating source in Seattle enrolled patients while the patients were actively infected and followed the patients over time throughout the course of disease. Collaborating institutions collected whole blood in K2EDTA tubes following their own protocols. For TCRbeta analysis, collaborators shipped samples in one of three forms: frozen whole blood, isolated PBMCs, or DNA extracted from either of those sample types. As to this clone: Its antigen is not yet known. No much larger clonotype is one base removed from it; base qualities were not supplied.

General study outcomes and caveats: Clinical and demographic metadata were provided uncurated, with the amount varying by source and participant.

The junction shows trimming of 0 bases on V and 4 bases on J, plus 12 bases between the germline ends. Including the terminal cysteine and phenylalanine, the CDR3 comprises 16 residues. Kept here is only the CDR3 DNA, which spans 48 bases and is read in frame from base 1. The germline V gene provides CDR1 LGHNA and CDR2 YSLEER. The specimen sequenced was peripheral blood. The sequence came from a woman aged 25-40 years with COVID-19, enrolled during active disease. The chain employs TRBV4-3 and TRBJ2-2, with the D gene too uncertain to name. This receptor has the CDR3 CASSQELDIITGELFF. The bases read TGCGCCAGCAGCCAAGAGCTAGATATTATCACCGGGGAGCTGTTTTTT.